The clone carrying this T cell receptor (beta chain) has more than one count but fewer than ten. The CDR3 has 13 residues. V was trimmed by 6 bases and J by 6 bases, leaving 12 bases between them. Germline assignment: CDR1 MNHEY and CDR2 SMNVEV (reference sequence). Clones were sequenced by immunoSEQ multiplex PCR, and TCRdb holds only the in-frame ones, with some missing. This table holds approximately 97,000 clones, around 91% found once. The sample is drawn from a study of T cell changes during pregnancy in multiple sclerosis. This TCR came from a female donor in good health, enrolled as a control in a pregnancy study. The chain carries TRBV27 and TRBJ2-1, with D tentatively TRBD2 (6 bases). The source material was peripheral blood, sampled after pregnancy. CDR3 loop: CASRALGGNEQFF. CDR3 nucleotides: TGTGCCAGCAGGGCCCTCGGGGGCAATGAGCAGTTCTTC.